The present T cell receptor beta chain was sequenced within a study of CD8 T cells in Susac syndrome. Study context: When their blood was taken, patients with Susac syndrome were therapy-naive, taking corticosteroids, or taking intravenous immunoglobulin alone. Study conclusions and caveats: Clonal expansion was absent from the CD4+ T cell repertoires in Susac syndrome.

V was cut by 7 bases and J by 1 base, with 10 bases left in between. The CDR3 has 13 residues. Germline CDR1 and CDR2: SNHLY and FYNNEI. To note about this clonotype: Its specificity is unknown.

Negative isolation was applied to CD8+ and CD4+ T cells, and FACS enrichment was applied to TEMRA cells. An amount of RNA that ranged from roughly 0.5 to 1 ug was reverse transcribed with random hexamers. immunoSEQ multiplex PCR amplified TCR beta CDR3 across 54 Vbeta, 13 Jbeta. TCRdb re-called the immunoSEQ multiplex PCR reads with MiXCR, one entry per CDR3 protein. Here the sample spans over 150,000 distinct CDR3 sequences, approximately 95% being singletons. The chain couples TRBV2 to TRBJ1-1; D call uncertain. This TCR derives from a human donor with Susac syndrome. Sequences were obtained from CD4+ T cells from PBMCs. CDR3 sequence: CASTLGRNTEAFF. The CDR3 DNA is TGTGCCAGCACCCTTGGGAGGAACACTGAAGCTTTCTTT.